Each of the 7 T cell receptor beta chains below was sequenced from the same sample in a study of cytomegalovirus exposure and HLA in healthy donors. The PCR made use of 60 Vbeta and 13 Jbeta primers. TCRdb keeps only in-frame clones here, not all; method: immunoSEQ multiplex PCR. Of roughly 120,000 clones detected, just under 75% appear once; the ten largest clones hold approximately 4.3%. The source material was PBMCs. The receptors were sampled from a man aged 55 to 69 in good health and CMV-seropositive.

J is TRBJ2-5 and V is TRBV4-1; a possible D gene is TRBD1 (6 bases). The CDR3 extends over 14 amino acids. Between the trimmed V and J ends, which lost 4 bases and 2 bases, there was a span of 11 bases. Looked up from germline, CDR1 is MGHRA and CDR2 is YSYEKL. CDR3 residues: CASSLTDRQETQYF. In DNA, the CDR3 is TGCGCCAGCAGCCTAACCGACAGGCAAGAGACCCAGTACTTC.

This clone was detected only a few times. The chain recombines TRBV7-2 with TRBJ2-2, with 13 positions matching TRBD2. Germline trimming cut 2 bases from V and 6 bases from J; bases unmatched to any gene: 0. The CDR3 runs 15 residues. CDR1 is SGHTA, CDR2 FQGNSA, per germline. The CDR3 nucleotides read TGTGCCAGCAGCTTAACTAGCGGGGGGGCCGGGGAGCTGTTTTTT. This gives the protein CASSLTSGGAGELFF. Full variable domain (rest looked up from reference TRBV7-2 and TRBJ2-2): GAGVSQSPSNKVTEKGKDVELRCDPISGHTALYWYRQSLGQGLEFLIYFQGNSAPDKSGLPSDRFSAERTGGSVSTLTIQRTQQEDSAVYLCASSLTSGGAGELFFGEGSRLTVL.

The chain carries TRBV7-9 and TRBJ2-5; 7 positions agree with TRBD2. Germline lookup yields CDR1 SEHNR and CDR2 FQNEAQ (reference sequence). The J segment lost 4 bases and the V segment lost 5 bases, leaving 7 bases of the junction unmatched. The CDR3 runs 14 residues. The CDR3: CASSPLGGGETQYF. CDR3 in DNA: TGTGCCAGCAGCCCACTGGGGGGGGGAGAGACCCAGTACTTC.

The CDR3 sequence is CASREDLAYNSPLHF. The CDR3 nucleotides read TGTGCCAGCAGGGAGGATTTGGCCTATAATTCACCCCTCCACTTT. The chain combines TRBV2 with TRBJ1-6; no reliable D call. The V and J ends lost 6 bases and 2 bases respectively, with 11 bases between them. The V gene's germline CDR1 is SNHLY and CDR2 FYNNEI. The CDR3 sequence is 15 residues long. Supplemented by reference TRBV2 and TRBJ1-6, the full variable domain reads EPEVTQTPSHQVTQMGQEVILRCVPISNHLYFYWYRQILGQKVEFLVSFYNNEISEKSEIFDDQFSVERPDGSNFTLKIRSTKLEDSAMYFCASREDLAYNSPLHFGNGTRLTVT.

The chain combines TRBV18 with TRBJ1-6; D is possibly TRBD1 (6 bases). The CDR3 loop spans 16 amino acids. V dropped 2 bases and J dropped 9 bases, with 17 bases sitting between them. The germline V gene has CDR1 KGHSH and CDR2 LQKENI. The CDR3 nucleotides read TGTGCCAGCTCACCAACGGGGAGGGGGATGAGTTCACCCCTCCACTTT. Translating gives CASSPTGRGMSSPLHF. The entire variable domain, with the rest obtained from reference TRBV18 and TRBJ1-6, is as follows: NAGVMQNPRHLVRRRGQEARLRCSPMKGHSHVYWYRQLPEEGLKFMVYLQKENIIDESGMPKERFSAEFPKEGPSILRIQQVVRGDSAAYFCASSPTGRGMSSPLHFGNGTRLTVT.

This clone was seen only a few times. The CDR3 DNA reads TGTGCCAGCAGTTGGGGAGGGGCCGCGAACACCGGGGAGCTGTTTTTT. Protein: CASSWGGAANTGELFF. This chain joins TRBV6-5 and TRBJ2-2; 7 nucleotides align to TRBD2. V shed 4 bases, J shed 0 bases, and the junction held 5 bases outside the gene matches. The CDR3 contains 16 residues. CDR1 and CDR2 (germline): MNHEY, SVGAGI.

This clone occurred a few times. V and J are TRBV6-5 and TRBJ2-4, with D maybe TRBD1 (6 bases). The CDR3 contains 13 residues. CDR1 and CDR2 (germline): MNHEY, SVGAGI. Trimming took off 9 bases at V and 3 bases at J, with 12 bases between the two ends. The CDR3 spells CARYQGHKNIQYF. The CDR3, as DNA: TGTGCCAGGTACCAGGGACACAAAAACATTCAGTACTTC.